This TCR beta chain was recorded in a study of T cells in localized non-small cell lung cancer. Study findings and constraints: One tumor region alone was sequenced, and heterogeneity therefore remains possible. Appearing in adjacent lung were a median about 60 of the top 100 tumor clones.

As concerns this clone: Its antigen is as yet unknown.

This CDR3 has 18 residues. Germline assignment: CDR1 KGHSH and CDR2 LQKENI. Trimming stripped 1 base from V and 0 bases from J, with 18 bases between. The method was immunoSEQ multiplex PCR; TCRdb's version includes in-frame clones alone and lacks a portion of them. This sample carries approximately 150,000 clones, around 92% of them seen once, and the ten largest clones take approximately 1.7%. This sequence joins TRBV18 and TRBJ1-1; D gene unclear. The material sequenced was peripheral blood, taken before any cancer treatment. The receptor was derived from a female donor older than 55 with stage I lung adenocarcinoma. This CDR3 reads CASSPLPLGTQMNTEAFF. CDR3 in DNA: TGTGCCAGCTCACCACTCCCCCTAGGCACTCAGATGAACACTGAAGCTTTCTTT. Variable domain in full (rest from reference TRBV18 and TRBJ1-1): NAGVMQNPRHLVRRRGQEARLRCSPMKGHSHVYWYRQLPEEGLKFMVYLQKENIIDESGMPKERFSAEFPKEGPSILRIQQVVRGDSAAYFCASSPLPLGTQMNTEAFFGQGTRLTVV.